This entry describes one TCR beta chain. The target antigen is unknown. The data derive from a study of OX40 agonist ivuxolimab in advanced cancers. Study-level information: Ivuxolimab was administered intravenously to patients at 0.01 to 10 mg/kg every 2 weeks. Checkpoint inhibitors had been given previously to 35% to 50% of patients.

Germline V gene sequence: CDR1 SGHDT, CDR2 YYEEEE. Trimming removed 2 bases at V and 4 bases at J, with 12 bases between. The CDR3 totals 15 residues. Data came from immunoSEQ multiplex PCR; TCRdb stores just in-frame clones and leaves some out. Altogether around 63,000 clones are present, more than 80% being singletons, with the ten largest covering roughly 1.1%. Study results and limitations: A proportion of nonresponders additionally exhibited low normalized T-cell clonal expansion. At 0.1 to 3.0 mg/kg and by week 6, CD4+ and CD8+ T cells in the blood had expanded clonally.

Sequencing was performed on CD4+ or CD8+ T cells sorted from blood, taken in a trial of the OX40 agonist ivuxolimab. The origin of this receptor is an adult with an advanced solid tumor such as melanoma, head and neck, liver or kidney cancer. The V call is TRBV5-6, the J call TRBJ2-2; D might be TRBD2 (6 bases). The CDR3: CASSFWRGPTGELFF. CDR3 nucleotide sequence: TGTGCCAGCAGCTTCTGGAGGGGCCCCACCGGGGAGCTGTTTTTT.